The 16 T cell receptor beta chains given below trace back to one sample, sequenced in a study of Graves' ophthalmopathy and Graves' hyperthyroidism. The authors amplified TCR beta CDR3 regions from RNA transcripts. HTBI primers were used in a first-round RT-PCR, which preceded a second-round multiplex PCR. TCRdb itself ran the multiplex PCR reads through MiXCR, one entry per CDR3 protein. Of roughly 700,000 distinct CDR3 sequences listed, 40% were seen once; the top ten hold approximately 43%. The sample was peripheral blood. The origin of the receptors is an adult man with Graves' ophthalmopathy.

This clonotype has only a few counts. The chain has TRBV5-1 and TRBJ2-7, with 9 positions matching TRBD1. The CDR3 runs to 16 residues. Germline lookup yields CDR1 SGHRS and CDR2 YFSETQ. J gave up 3 bases and V 0 bases, and 7 bases lay outside the gene matches. In nucleotides, the CDR3 is TGCGCCAGCAGCTTGGCGCCGGGACAGGGCAACTACGAGCAGTACTTC. Its protein is CASSLAPGQGNYEQYF. The whole variable domain, remainder taken from reference TRBV5-1 and TRBJ2-7, is KAGVTQTPRYLIKTRGQQVTLSCSPISGHRSVSWYQQTPGQGLQFLFEYFSETQRNKGNFPGRFSGRQFSNSRSEMNVSTLELGDSALYLCASSLAPGQGNYEQYFGPGTRLTVT.

CDR3 region: CASSARGYTF. In DNA, the CDR3 is TGTGCCAGCAGTGCCCGTGGCTACACCTTC. The chain is built from TRBV25-1 and TRBJ1-2, with D unresolved. V was trimmed by 4 bases and J by 7 bases, leaving 4 bases between them. This CDR3 has 10 amino acids. The germline CDR1 and CDR2 sequences are MGHDK and SYGVNS.

V usage is TRBV7-3 and J usage is TRBJ2-5; 9 bases map to TRBD2. Per germline, CDR1 SGHTA and CDR2 FQGTGA. After removal of 2 bases from V and 8 bases from J, the junction contained 9 bases not matched to a gene. The CDR3 is 15 residues long. The CDR3 bases are TGTGCCAGCAGCTTAGCGGGAGGGCCGTCAGACACCCAGTACTTC. Its translation is CASSLAGGPSDTQYF.

CDR3 sequence (DNA): TGTGCCTGGACCGGGGATAGCAATCAGCCCCAGCATTTT. Its protein is CAWTGDSNQPQHF. The chain combines TRBV24-1 with TRBJ1-5; D is unresolved. The germline CDR1 and CDR2 sequences are KGHDR and SFDVKD. The CDR3 loop spans 13 amino acids. Trimming took off 12 bases at V and 0 bases at J, with 11 bases between the two ends.

This clonotype was found many times. At one end, the junction sequence differs from germline, possibly due to a read error. This rearrangement joins TRBV15 to TRBJ1-1; unclear D gene. This CDR3 region has 12 residues. Germline V gene data show CDR1 as LNHNV and CDR2 as YYDKDF (reference sequence). Written as DNA, the CDR3 is TGTGCCACCAGCAGAGATCATAGTGCCTCGGGCTTT. Translation: CATSRDHSASGF.

The rearrangement uses TRBV6-5 and TRBJ2-7; 11 nucleotides align to TRBD1. V was pared by 7 bases and J by 2 bases, with 7 bases of the junction left unmatched. Germline V lookup: CDR1 MNHEY, CDR2 SVGAGI. This CDR3 region has 15 residues. CDR3 sequence (DNA): TGTGCCAGCACCTATGGGGGACAGGGGGCCTACGAGCAGTACTTC. Translated, it gives CASTYGGQGAYEQYF.

Ten or more counts support this clonotype. This rearrangement joins TRBV13 to TRBJ1-6; TRBD1 agrees at 8 bases. The CDR3 sequence is 14 residues long. Germline V lookup: CDR1 PRHDT, CDR2 FYEKMQ (reference sequence). The V segment lost 4 bases and the J segment 9 bases; nucleotides outside the gene matches: 5. CDR3 protein: CASSSRQGASPLHF. The DNA of the CDR3 is TGTGCCAGCAGCTCCCGGCAGGGGGCTTCACCCCTCCACTTT.

The V and J genes are TRBV7-2 and TRBJ2-7; possible D gene TRBD2, 7 bases. The germline V gene encodes CDR1 SGHTA and CDR2 FQGNSA. V shed 2 bases and J shed 2 bases, with 16 bases lying between them. This CDR3 spans 16 amino acids. The CDR3 here is CASSLMGGGSPYEQYF. CDR3 nucleotides: TGTGCCAGCAGCTTAATGGGGGGCGGGAGCCCCTACGAGCAGTACTTC.

The chain is built from TRBV7-9 and TRBJ1-4; weak D call: TRBD1 (6 bases). The CDR3 consists of 15 residues. Trimming left V 4 bases short and J 6 bases short, with 15 bases between. CDR1 and CDR2 from the germline V gene are SEHNR and FQNEAQ (reference sequence). The CDR3 sequence: CASSSERGADEKLFF. The CDR3, as DNA: TGTGCCAGCAGCTCAGAAAGGGGGGCCGATGAAAAACTGTTTTTT. Together with reference TRBV7-9 and TRBJ1-4, the CDR3 gives the full variable domain: DTGVSQNPRHKITKRGQNVTFRCDPISEHNRLYWYRQTLGQGPEFLTYFQNEAQLEKSRLLSDRFSAERPKGSFSTLEIQRTEQGDSAMYLCASSSERGADEKLFFGSGTQLSVL.

The chain links TRBV11-2 to TRBJ2-7, with TRBD1 as a possible D gene (5 bases). The CDR3 has 15 residues. The germline CDR1 and CDR2 sequences are SGHAT and FQNNGV. V gave up 4 bases and J gave up 2 bases, with 15 bases separating them. Written as DNA, the CDR3 is TGTGCCAGCAGCTCCCGACAGTCGGGCACCTACGAGCAGTACTTC. Its protein is CASSSRQSGTYEQYF.

This clonotype was seen more than once but under ten times. The V call is TRBV7-2, the J call TRBJ2-7, with TRBD1 identical over 8 bases. The germline V gene encodes CDR1 SGHTA and CDR2 FQGNSA. The CDR3 is made up of 14 amino acids. With V trimmed by 6 bases and J by 0 bases, 4 bases remained unmatched. CDR3 loop: CASRRTGSSYEQYF. CDR3 DNA: TGTGCCAGCAGGAGGACAGGGAGCTCCTACGAGCAGTACTTC.

The gene calls are TRBV25-1 and TRBJ2-2; D is uncertain. This CDR3 has 15 residues. V was cut by 4 bases and J by 7 bases, with 16 bases left in between. Germline assignment: CDR1 MGHDK and CDR2 SYGVNS. This CDR3 is CASSARDPGHGELFF. As DNA, the CDR3 is TGTGCCAGCAGTGCTAGAGATCCCGGCCACGGGGAGCTGTTTTTT.

This clonotype is categorized as medium-sized (0.01 to 0.1%). The chain links TRBV29-1 to TRBJ1-5; 9 nucleotides match TRBD1. The CDR3 covers 14 residues. The ends lost 7 bases at V and 6 bases at J; junction bases unmatched: 10. The germline gives CDR1 SQVTM, CDR2 ANQGSEA. CDR3 amino acids: CSAMGQGVGQPQHF. CDR3 nucleotide sequence: TGCAGCGCTATGGGACAGGGAGTCGGTCAGCCCCAGCATTTT.

This clonotype was counted at least ten times. The chain is built from TRBV19 and TRBJ1-1; D not resolved. The CDR3 sequence is 11 residues long. The germline V and J ends were trimmed by 9 bases and 5 bases, with 10 bases remaining between them. Germline values: CDR1 LNHDA, CDR2 SQIVND (reference sequence). The CDR3 protein is CASSVGTEAFF. The CDR3 bases are TGTGCCAGCAGTGTAGGGACTGAAGCTTTCTTT.

The chain recombines TRBV11-2 with TRBJ1-1; no clear D gene. The CDR3 consists of 13 residues. Trimming shortened V by 3 bases and J by 0 bases, and 5 bases separated the two germline ends. Germline-derived CDR1 and CDR2 are SGHAT and FQNNGV. The CDR3 loop is CASSFFMNTEAFF. CDR3 coding DNA: TGTGCCAGCAGCTTTTTCATGAACACTGAAGCTTTCTTT. The variable domain in full, completed from reference TRBV11-2 and TRBJ1-1, reads EAGVAQSPRYKIIEKRQSVAFWCNPISGHATLYWYQQILGQGPKLLIQFQNNGVVDDSQLPKDRFSAERLKGVDSTLKIQPAKLEDSAVYLCASSFFMNTEAFFGQGTRLTVV.

Concerning this clonotype: Compared with germline, one end of the junction differs, possibly owing to a read error. The rearrangement joins TRBV10-3 to TRBJ2-7; D possibly corresponds to TRBD1 (5 bases). The V gene's germline CDR1 is ENHRY and CDR2 SYGVKD. There are 15 residues in the CDR3. In DNA form, the CDR3 reads TGTGCCAGCAGTTACTTGGGGCAGGCGCCCTACGAGCAGTACTTC. It is translated as CASSYLGQAPYEQYF.